This T cell receptor beta chain originates from a study of monozygotic twins with inflammatory bowel disease. TCRdb reprocessed the 5' RACE reads; each CDR3 protein has one entry and no DNA is given. Its table records fewer than 400,000 distinct CDR3 sequences. The length of the CDR3 is 16 residues. The germline CDR1 and CDR2 sequences are SGHTA and FQGTGA. The J gene is TRBJ1-2, the V gene TRBV7-3. Source material: blood. The sequence was obtained from a human donor with ulcerative colitis or Crohn's disease, or a healthy co-twin of an affected twin (not recorded which). CDR3 protein: CASSPTSDVRKYGYTF.